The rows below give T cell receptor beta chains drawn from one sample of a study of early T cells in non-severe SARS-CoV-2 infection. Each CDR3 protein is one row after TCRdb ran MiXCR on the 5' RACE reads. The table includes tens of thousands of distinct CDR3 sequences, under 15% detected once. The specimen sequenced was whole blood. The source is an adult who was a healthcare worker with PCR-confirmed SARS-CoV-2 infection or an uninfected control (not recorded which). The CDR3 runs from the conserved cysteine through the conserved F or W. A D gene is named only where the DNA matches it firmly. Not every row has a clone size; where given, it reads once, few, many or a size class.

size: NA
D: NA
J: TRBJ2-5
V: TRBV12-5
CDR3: CASGSPLSPGEETQYF
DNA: TGTGCTAGTGGTTCCCCCCTGTCCCCAGGGGAAGAGACCCAGTACTTC

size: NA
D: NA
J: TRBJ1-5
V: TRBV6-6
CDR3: CASSYSRTGYSNQPQHF
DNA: TGTGCCAGCAGTTACTCGCGGACGGGTTATAGCAATCAGCCCCAGCATTTT

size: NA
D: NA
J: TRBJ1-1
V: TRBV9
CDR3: CASSVGYLQISTEAFF
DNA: TGTGCCAGCAGCGTAGGGTATCTCCAGATCTCCACTGAAGCTTTCTTT

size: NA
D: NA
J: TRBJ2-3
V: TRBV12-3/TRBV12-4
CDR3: CASTQGGETSTDTQYF
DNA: TGTGCCAGCACCCAAGGCGGCGAGACTAGCACAGATACGCAGTATTTT

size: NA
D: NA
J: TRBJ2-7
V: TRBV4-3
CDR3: CASSLTVRTDEQYF
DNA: TGCGCCAGCAGCCTCACGGTCCGCACGGACGAGCAGTACTTC

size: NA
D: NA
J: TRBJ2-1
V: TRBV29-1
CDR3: CSVEDLTVYNEQFF
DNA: TGCAGCGTTGAAGATTTAACAGTATACAATGAGCAGTTCTTC

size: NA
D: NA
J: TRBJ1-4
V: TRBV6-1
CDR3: CASLGTAEKLFF
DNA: TGTGCCAGCCTTGGGACCGCCGAAAAACTGTTTTTT

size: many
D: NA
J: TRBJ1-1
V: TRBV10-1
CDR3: CASSEALGSTEAFF
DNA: TGCGCCAGCAGCGAAGCATTGGGCAGCACTGAAGCTTTCTTT

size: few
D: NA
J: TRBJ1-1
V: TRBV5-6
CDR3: CASSLYLTVNTEAFF
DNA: TGTGCCAGCAGCTTGTATTTGACGGTGAACACTGAAGCTTTCTTT

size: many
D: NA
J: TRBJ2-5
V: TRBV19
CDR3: CASSADNQETQYF
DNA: TGTGCCAGTAGTGCAGACAACCAAGAGACCCAGTACTTC

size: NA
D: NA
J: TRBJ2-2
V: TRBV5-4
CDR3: CASSHGTGPTGELFF
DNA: TGTGCCAGCAGCCACGGAACGGGCCCCACCGGGGAGCTGTTTTTT

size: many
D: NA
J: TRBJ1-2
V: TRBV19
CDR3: CASSIGPFRGKSNYGYTF
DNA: TGTGCCAGTAGTATCGGACCGTTCCGAGGGAAGTCCAACTATGGCTACACCTTC

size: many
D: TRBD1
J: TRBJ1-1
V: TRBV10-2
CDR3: CASSSTGVTEAFF
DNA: TGCGCCAGCAGTTCGACAGGGGTCACTGAAGCTTTCTTT

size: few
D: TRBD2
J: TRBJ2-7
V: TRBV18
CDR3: CASSPAGGLYEQYF
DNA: TGTGCCAGCTCCCCAGCGGGGGGACTCTACGAGCAGTACTTC

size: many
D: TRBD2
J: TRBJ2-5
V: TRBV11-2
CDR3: CASSLAGGAGETQYF
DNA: TGTGCCAGCAGCCTGGCCGGGGGGGCCGGAGAGACCCAGTACTTC

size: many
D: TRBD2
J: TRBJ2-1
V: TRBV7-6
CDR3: CASSLASGTSGGRMGNEQFF
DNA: TGTGCCAGCAGCTTAGCCTCCGGGACTAGCGGGGGGAGGATGGGCAATGAGCAGTTCTTC

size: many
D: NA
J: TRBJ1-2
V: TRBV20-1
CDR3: CSAAQDPYGYTF
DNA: TGCAGTGCTGCACAGGACCCCTATGGCTACACCTTC

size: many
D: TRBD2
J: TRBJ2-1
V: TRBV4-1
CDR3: CASSLTGTSGYEQFF
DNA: TGCGCCAGCAGCCTTACCGGGACTAGCGGCTATGAGCAGTTCTTC

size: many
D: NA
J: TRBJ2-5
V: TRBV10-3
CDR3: CAISESRLGTSSETQYF
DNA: TGTGCCATCAGTGAGTCCAGACTAGGAACATCTTCAGAGACCCAGTACTTC

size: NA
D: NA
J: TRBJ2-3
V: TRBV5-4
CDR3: CASSKRTGTDTQYF
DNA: TGTGCCAGCAGCAAAAGGACGGGCACAGATACGCAGTATTTT

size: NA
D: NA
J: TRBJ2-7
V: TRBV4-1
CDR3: CASSQAPGRAYEQYF
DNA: TGCGCCAGCAGCCAAGCGCCGGGACGAGCCTACGAGCAGTACTTC

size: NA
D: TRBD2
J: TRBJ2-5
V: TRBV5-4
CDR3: CASRPGLAGLTTQYF
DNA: TGTGCCAGCAGACCGGGACTAGCGGGCCTAACCACCCAGTACTTC

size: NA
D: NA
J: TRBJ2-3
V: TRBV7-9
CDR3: CASSLGASLTDTQYF
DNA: TGTGCCAGCAGCTTAGGAGCGAGCCTCACAGATACGCAGTATTTT

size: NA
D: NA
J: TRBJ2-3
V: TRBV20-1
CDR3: CSARSEGTYTDTQYF
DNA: TGCAGTGCTAGATCCGAAGGGACTTACACAGATACGCAGTATTTT

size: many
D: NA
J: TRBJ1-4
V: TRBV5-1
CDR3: CASSLSKGKNEKLFF
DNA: TGCGCCAGCAGCTTGTCGAAAGGGAAGAATGAAAAACTGTTTTTT

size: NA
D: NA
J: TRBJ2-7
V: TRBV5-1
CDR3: CASTPDRNYEQYF
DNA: TGCGCCAGCACCCCGGACAGAAACTACGAGCAGTACTTC

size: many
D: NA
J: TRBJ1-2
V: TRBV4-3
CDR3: CASSHTNYGYTF
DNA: TGCGCCAGCAGCCACACTAACTATGGCTACACCTTC

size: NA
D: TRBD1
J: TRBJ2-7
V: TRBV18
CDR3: CASSPGQGVYEQYF
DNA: TGTGCCAGCTCACCTGGGCAGGGGGTCTACGAGCAGTACTTC

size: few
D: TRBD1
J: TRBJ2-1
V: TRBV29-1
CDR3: CSVQDRVAYNEQFF
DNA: TGCAGCGTTCAAGACAGGGTCGCCTACAATGAGCAGTTCTTC

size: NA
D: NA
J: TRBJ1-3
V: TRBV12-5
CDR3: CASGRHGELTRGNTIYF
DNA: TGTGCTAGTGGACGCCACGGGGAGTTGACGAGGGGAAACACCATATATTTT

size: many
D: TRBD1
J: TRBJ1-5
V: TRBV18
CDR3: CASSPRGRIGNQPQHF
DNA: TGTGCCAGCTCACCAAGGGGGCGAATTGGCAATCAGCCCCAGCATTTT

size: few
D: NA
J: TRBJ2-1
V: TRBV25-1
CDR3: CASSDIKGNEQFF
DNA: TGTGCCAGCAGTGACATTAAGGGGAATGAGCAGTTCTTC

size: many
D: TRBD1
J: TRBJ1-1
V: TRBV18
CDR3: CASSPPKTGATEAFF
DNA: TGTGCCAGCTCACCACCAAAAACAGGGGCCACTGAAGCTTTCTTT

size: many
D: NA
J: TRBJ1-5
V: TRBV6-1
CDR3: CASSDEAVSNQPQHF
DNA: TGTGCCAGCAGTGATGAAGCGGTAAGCAATCAGCCCCAGCATTTT

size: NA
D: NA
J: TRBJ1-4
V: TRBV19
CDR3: CASSMRRSASNEKLFF
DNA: TGTGCCAGTAGTATGCGGCGGTCCGCTTCTAATGAAAAACTGTTTTTT

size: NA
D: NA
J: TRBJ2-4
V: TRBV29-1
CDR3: CSVEEPGGNIQYF
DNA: TGCAGCGTTGAAGAGCCAGGAGGAAACATTCAGTACTTC

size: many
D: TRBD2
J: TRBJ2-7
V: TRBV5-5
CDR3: CASSWEGGEQYF
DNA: TGTGCCAGCAGCTGGGAGGGAGGCGAGCAGTACTTC

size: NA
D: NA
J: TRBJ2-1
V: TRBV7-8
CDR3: CASTNRGGEQFF
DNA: TGTGCCAGCACCAACAGGGGAGGCGAGCAGTTCTTC

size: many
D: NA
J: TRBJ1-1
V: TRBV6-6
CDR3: CASSYAGNTEAFF
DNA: TGTGCCAGCAGTTACGCAGGGAACACTGAAGCTTTCTTT

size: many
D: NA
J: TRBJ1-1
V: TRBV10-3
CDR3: CAISARRRNTEAFF
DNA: TGTGCCATCAGCGCCCGCAGAAGGAACACTGAAGCTTTCTTT

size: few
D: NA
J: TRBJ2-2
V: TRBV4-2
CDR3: CASRLPAGELFF
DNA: TGTGCCAGCAGACTGCCAGCCGGGGAGCTGTTTTTT

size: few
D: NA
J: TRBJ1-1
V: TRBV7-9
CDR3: CASSLTQGDTEAFF
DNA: TGTGCCAGCAGCTTAACCCAGGGAGACACTGAAGCTTTCTTT

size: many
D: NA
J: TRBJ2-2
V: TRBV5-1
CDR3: CASSLGPAGELFF
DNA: TGCGCCAGCAGCTTGGGCCCGGCCGGGGAGCTGTTTTTT

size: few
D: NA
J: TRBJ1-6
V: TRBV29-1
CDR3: CSVRAGSGTYSPLHF
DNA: TGCAGCGTCCGTGCGGGGTCCGGGACCTATTCACCCCTCCACTTT

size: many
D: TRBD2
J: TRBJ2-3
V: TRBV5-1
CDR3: CASSLLSLAGVTDTQYF
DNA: TGCGCCAGCAGCTTGTTGTCCCTAGCGGGGGTGACAGATACGCAGTATTTT

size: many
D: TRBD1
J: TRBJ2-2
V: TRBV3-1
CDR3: CASRAWTGDTNTGELFF
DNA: TGTGCCAGCAGGGCCTGGACAGGGGATACGAACACCGGGGAGCTGTTTTTT

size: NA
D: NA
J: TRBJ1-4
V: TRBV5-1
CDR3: CASSLDTVSRGTNEKLFF
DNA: TGCGCCAGCAGCTTGGATACAGTTTCCAGGGGTACTAATGAAAAACTGTTTTTT